The 22 T cell receptor beta chains in this list originate from one sample, sequenced in a study of T cell responses to AZD1222 COVID-19 vaccine. Method: immunoSEQ multiplex PCR; TCRdb's copy keeps in-frame clones and lacks some. The sample holds more than 95,000 clones, 75% to 90% seen once. The source material was peripheral blood, sampled 28 days after the second AZD1222 dose. The receptors here all came from an adult who received the AZD1222 COVID-19 vaccine.

This rearrangement joins TRBV27 to TRBJ1-5, with D unclear. Trimming pared 3 bases from V and 7 bases from J, leaving 13 bases between. The CDR3 is made up of 14 amino acids. The V gene's germline CDR1 is MNHEY and CDR2 SMNVEV (reference sequence). Here the CDR3 DNA reads TGTGCCAGCAGTTTCATGACTGGAGGGCAGCCCCAGCATTTT. This codes for CASSFMTGGQPQHF.

This clone was recorded a few times. The chain links TRBV24-1 to TRBJ1-6; 10 positions match TRBD1. Germline V lookup: CDR1 KGHDR, CDR2 SFDVKD. V shed 7 bases, J shed 6 bases, and the junction held 17 bases outside the gene matches. CDR3 length: 19 residues. CDR3 DNA sequence: TGTGCCACCAGAAAATTTGGACAGGGGGGATGGGGGACTAATTCACCCCTCCACTTT. It yields the protein CATRKFGQGGWGTNSPLHF.

The J gene is TRBJ2-5, the V gene TRBV19, with 8 bases lining up with TRBD1. The CDR3 extends over 13 amino acids. V shed 4 bases, J shed 5 bases, and the junction held 3 bases outside the gene matches. Looked up from germline, CDR1 is LNHDA and CDR2 is SQIVND (reference sequence). CDR3 nucleotide sequence: TGTGCCAGTAGTACAGGGGGCTGGGAGACCCAGTACTTC. It translates to CASSTGGWETQYF.

V usage is TRBV7-2 and J usage is TRBJ1-2; D is undetermined. The CDR3 is 10 amino acids. Germline CDR1 SGHTA, CDR2 FQGNSA. Trimming shortened V by 4 bases and J by 8 bases, and 5 bases separated the two germline ends. The CDR3 DNA is TGTGCCAGCAGCTCCCACGGCTACACCTTC. Translating it yields CASSSHGYTF.

The V call is TRBV6-5, the J call TRBJ1-2, with D possibly being TRBD1 (5 bases). V lost 0 bases and J 1 base, leaving 12 bases between the germline ends. Per the germline V gene, CDR1 is MNHEY and CDR2 is SVGAGI. The CDR3 totals 16 residues. CDR3 nucleotides: TGTGCCAGCAGTTACTCGTGGCCACAGGATAACTATGGCTACACCTTC. The encoded protein is CASSYSWPQDNYGYTF.

The chain employs TRBV6-4 and TRBJ1-1, with 7 bases aligning to TRBD1. The CDR3 covers 14 residues. Germline values: CDR1 MRHNA, CDR2 SNTAGT. Trimming at V came to 2 bases and at J to 4 bases, leaving 4 bases not matched to a gene. CDR3 sequence (DNA): TGTGCCAGCAGTGACCAGGGGGAAGGCACTGAAGCTTTCTTT. Protein: CASSDQGEGTEAFF.

The J gene is TRBJ1-6, the V gene TRBV20-1; no firm D call. The ends were cut back, 5 bases at V and 9 bases at J, with 8 bases in the middle. The V gene's germline CDR1 is DFQATT and CDR2 SNEGSKA (reference sequence). CDR3 size: 11 residues. The CDR3 region is CSAYLGSPLHF. The CDR3 bases are TGCAGTGCTTACCTCGGTTCACCCCTCCACTTT.

The chain employs TRBV14 and TRBJ2-2; no clear D. The germline CDR1 and CDR2 sequences are SGHDN and FVKESK. This CDR3 region has 14 residues. Trimming took off 0 bases at V and 0 bases at J, with 2 bases between the two ends. CDR3 sequence reads: CASSQDSNTGELFF. The CDR3 nucleotides are TGTGCCAGCAGCCAAGATTCGAACACCGGGGAGCTGTTTTTT. Complete variable domain (other parts from reference TRBV14 and TRBJ2-2): EAGVTQFPSHSVIEKGQTVTLRCDPISGHDNLYWYRRVMGKEIKFLLHFVKESKQDESGMPNNRFLAERTGGTYSTLKVQPAELEDSGVYFCASSQDSNTGELFFGEGSRLTVL.

This clone was seen just once. V gene TRBV11-3 combines with J gene TRBJ2-7; D is ambiguous. This CDR3 region has 12 residues. V lost 5 bases and J 0 bases, leaving 5 bases between the germline ends. Per the germline V gene, CDR1 is SGHNT and CDR2 is YENEEA. CDR3 sequence reads: CASSQSSYEQYF. The CDR3 DNA reads TGTGCCAGCAGCCAGAGCTCCTACGAGCAGTACTTC.

The rearrangement uses TRBV11-2 and TRBJ2-2; D gene unclear. The germline CDR1 and CDR2 sequences are SGHAT and FQNNGV. CDR3 size: 14 residues. Trimming pared 7 bases from V and 7 bases from J, leaving 16 bases between. CDR3 sequence: CASTTLQHGGELFF. The CDR3 region has the DNA TGTGCCAGCACGACGCTACAACACGGCGGGGAGCTGTTTTTT.

V gene TRBV6-5 combines with J gene TRBJ1-5; the D gene is possibly TRBD1 (5 bases). Germline values: CDR1 MNHEY, CDR2 SVGAGI. This CDR3 is 14 amino acids long. Deletions cut 6 bases from V and 3 bases from J, with 12 bases between. The CDR3 DNA sequence: TGTGCCAGCAGCACGGGGGGGAACAATCAGCCCCAGCATTTT. Translation: CASSTGGNNQPQHF.

This clone was observed a handful of times. This chain uses TRBV29-1 with TRBJ1-4; weak D call: TRBD1 (6 bases). Germline-derived CDR1 and CDR2 are SQVTM and ANQGSEA. The V gene lost 4 bases and the J gene lost 7 bases, with 13 bases spanning the gap. The CDR3 has 13 residues. The CDR3 sequence: CSVVGGGREKLFF. The CDR3 DNA sequence: TGCAGCGTTGTGGGAGGGGGACGTGAAAAACTGTTTTTT. The full variable domain, in which reference TRBV29-1 and TRBJ1-4 provide the parts outside the CDR3, is SAVISQKPSRDICQRGTSLTIQCQVDSQVTMMFWYRQQPGQSLTLIATANQGSEATYESGFVIDKFPISRPNLTFSTLTVSNMSPEDSSIYLCSVVGGGREKLFFGSGTQLSVL.

The genes are TRBV19 and TRBJ2-7; D ambiguous. Germline lookup yields CDR1 LNHDA and CDR2 SQIVND (reference sequence). CDR3 length: 14 residues. Trimming cost V 3 bases and J 2 bases, with 11 bases left between them. DNA for the CDR3: TGTGCCAGTAGTATGTATGGCTACCCCTACGAGCAGTACTTC. It is translated as CASSMYGYPYEQYF.

This clone showed up just a few times. The chain joins TRBV7-2 to TRBJ2-7; D remains unclear. V was trimmed by 0 bases and J by 0 bases, leaving 6 bases between them. The length of the CDR3 is 14 residues. CDR1 is SGHTA and CDR2 is FQGNSA in the germline V gene. CDR3 bases: TGTGCCAGCAGCTTAGCTGCAGGCTCCTACGAGCAGTACTTC. This translates into CASSLAAGSYEQYF.

V usage is TRBV12-5 and J usage is TRBJ2-1; tentative D call: TRBD1 (6 bases). CDR1 is LGHNT, CDR2 FRNRAP, per germline. V was trimmed by 6 bases and J by 7 bases, leaving 22 bases between them. The CDR3 covers 16 residues. CDR3 protein: CASGPPQQGFSNEQFF. Here the CDR3 DNA reads TGTGCTAGTGGACCACCCCAACAGGGCTTCTCGAATGAGCAGTTCTTC.

V usage is TRBV20-1 and J usage is TRBJ1-5; D is unresolved. Germline V CDR1 and CDR2: DFQATT, SNEGSKA (reference sequence). This CDR3 region has 10 residues. V was shortened by 5 bases and J by 7 bases, with 6 bases between the two germline ends. CDR3 loop: CSAGKQPQHF. In nucleotides, the CDR3 is TGCAGTGCTGGGAAGCAGCCCCAGCATTTT.

The CDR3 is CASSLVGQDYGYTF. CDR3 coding DNA: TGTGCCAGCAGTTTAGTAGGTCAGGACTATGGCTACACCTTC. The genes are TRBV28 and TRBJ1-2; D is uncertain. The CDR3 is 14 amino acids. With 2 bases removed from V and 3 bases from J, the gap between germline ends came to 10 bases. CDR1 and CDR2 (germline): MDHEN, SYDVKM.

J is TRBJ2-3 and V is TRBV24-1; the D is unclear. The germline V and J ends were trimmed by 4 bases and 2 bases, with 6 bases remaining between them. The CDR3 is made up of 13 amino acids. The germline V gene has CDR1 KGHDR and CDR2 SFDVKD. CDR3 amino acids: CATSEPPTDTQYF. The DNA of the CDR3 is TGTGCCACCAGTGAACCGCCCACAGATACGCAGTATTTT.

The chain links TRBV4-2 to TRBJ1-6; D is ambiguous. Deletions cut 0 bases from V and 0 bases from J, with 9 bases between. Germline values: CDR1 LGHNA, CDR2 YNFKEQ. The CDR3 covers 17 residues. CDR3 DNA sequence: TGTGCCAGCAGCCAAGAGGCCCCAAGCTCCTATAATTCACCCCTCCACTTT. It codes for CASSQEAPSSYNSPLHF.

This chain uses TRBV4-3 with TRBJ2-3; D unresolved. Between the trimmed V and J ends, which lost 0 bases and 0 bases, there was a span of 4 bases. The CDR3 has 14 residues. Germline CDR1 is LGHNA and CDR2 is YSLEER. CDR3 nucleotides: TGCGCCAGCAGCCAAGAATACAGCACAGATACGCAGTATTTT. It encodes CASSQEYSTDTQYF.

The V call is TRBV27, the J call TRBJ2-7; 10 bases line up with TRBD2. V was pared by 4 bases and J by 2 bases, with 5 bases of the junction left unmatched. Germline V gene lookup returns CDR1 MNHEY and CDR2 SMNVEV (reference sequence). CDR3 length: 15 amino acids. Here the CDR3 reads CASSSGLALPYEQYF. CDR3 DNA sequence: TGTGCCAGCAGTTCGGGACTAGCGCTCCCCTACGAGCAGTACTTC.

CDR3 sequence (DNA): TGTGCCAGCAATGGGTTGGCGGGAGTCTCCTACAATGAGCAGTTCTTC. It specifies CASNGLAGVSYNEQFF. The V call is TRBV7-9, the J call TRBJ2-1; TRBD2 matches at 7 bases. From germline, CDR1 is SEHNR and CDR2 FQNEAQ (reference sequence). Losses at the gene ends were 7 bases for V and 0 bases for J; bases not matched to a gene: 9. The CDR3 spans 16 residues.